The source of this TCR beta chain is a study of neurological immune-mediated disorders. Study-wide results and limits: Private repertoires in all groups were suggested, as expanded clones shared no CDR3 amino acid sequences across subjects.

Unmatched junction bases numbered 5, after V lost 3 bases and J lost 4 bases. This CDR3 contains 14 residues. CDR1 LNHDA and CDR2 SQIVND come from the germline V gene (reference sequence). TCRdb re-called the 5' RACE reads with MiXCR, one entry per CDR3 protein. The data contain 20,000 to 30,000 distinct CDR3 sequences, 5% to 7% of them singletons. This clonotype was picked up many times. Its antigen is unidentified. This chain uses TRBV19 with TRBJ1-1, with TRBD1 matching over 7 bases. The specimen sequenced was PBMCs. The TCR originated in a woman in her 40s in good health. The CDR3 coding sequence is TGTGCCAGTAGTATTGGGACAGTGAGCACTGAAGCTTTCTTT. Translating gives CASSIGTVSTEAFF.